The 21 T cell receptor beta chains given below trace back to one sample, sequenced in a study of patients and donors after allogeneic stem cell transplantation. TCRdb processed the RT-PCR reads anew with MiXCR; each CDR3 protein has one entry. The repertoire consists of about 57,000 distinct CDR3 sequences, with roughly 14% occurring once and the leading ten covering roughly 34%. Sequencing was done on a sample of blood, either unsorted or a sorted T cell fraction (not recorded which). These receptors were collected from a human donor who was either an allogeneic HSCT recipient or a stem cell or donor lymphocyte infusion donor (not recorded which). It is not recorded whose cells these are; they may come from a transplant donor.

In its sample, this clonotype was seen a few times. The V gene is TRBV14, the J gene TRBJ2-1; 7 nucleotides align to TRBD2. V lost 1 base, J lost 3 bases, and 6 bases stayed unmatched. CDR1 SGHDN and CDR2 FVKESK come from the germline V gene. CDR3 length equals 16 residues. CDR3 sequence: CASSQGEREGYNEQFF. DNA for the CDR3: TGTGCCAGCAGCCAAGGGGAGAGGGAGGGCTACAATGAGCAGTTCTTC.

The V gene is TRBV6-5, the J gene TRBJ2-1; D ambiguous. Per germline, CDR1 MNHEY and CDR2 SVGAGI. V was shortened by 5 bases and J by 4 bases, with 12 bases between the two germline ends. The CDR3 contains 14 residues. This chain's CDR3 is CASSTRSRYNEQFF. The CDR3 bases are TGTGCCAGCAGTACCCGCTCTAGATACAATGAGCAGTTCTTC.

This chain joins TRBV20-1 and TRBJ1-5, with D possibly TRBD1 on 5 matching bases. The CDR3 length is 15 residues. The germline V gene has CDR1 DFQATT and CDR2 SNEGSKA (reference sequence). V lost 0 bases, J lost 6 bases, and 15 bases lay in between. This CDR3 reads CSARDLKGVGQPQHF. The CDR3 region has the DNA TGCAGTGCTAGAGATTTGAAAGGGGTAGGTCAGCCCCAGCATTTT.

The rearrangement joins TRBV11-3 to TRBJ2-1; 7 nucleotides agree with TRBD2. The CDR3 sequence is 16 residues long. Trimming took 5 bases from V and 4 from J; bases not matched to a gene: 11. Per germline, CDR1 SGHNT and CDR2 YENEEA. The CDR3 DNA reads TGTGCCAGCAGCCGCCCCCGGGGGGTTGAATACAATGAGCAGTTCTTC. Its translation is CASSRPRGVEYNEQFF.

This clonotype was observed at least ten times. The CDR3 loop reads CASSLVTGNQPQHF. The CDR3 DNA reads as TGTGCCAGCAGTTTGGTGACAGGGAATCAGCCCCAGCATTTT. This chain links TRBV12-3 or TRBV12-4 with TRBJ1-5; 7 positions agree with TRBD1. V was clipped by 3 bases and J by 4 bases; unmatched bases: 3. This CDR3 is 14 amino acids long.

This clonotype occurred many times. V gene TRBV27 combines with J gene TRBJ1-2; D call uncertain. The CDR3 spans 14 residues. V dropped 0 bases and J dropped 8 bases, with 13 bases sitting between them. From germline, CDR1 is MNHEY and CDR2 SMNVEV (reference sequence). The CDR3 bases are TGTGCCAGCAGTTTATCCGGGGAGTTGGGCGGCTACACCTTC. It is translated as CASSLSGELGGYTF.

This clonotype came up many times. The chain couples TRBV19 to TRBJ1-2; 8 nucleotides line up with TRBD1. The CDR3 sequence is 15 residues long. V dropped 3 bases and J dropped 8; count of bases not matched to a gene: 11. In germline, CDR1 is LNHDA, CDR2 SQIVND (reference sequence). The CDR3 nucleotides read TGTGCCAGTAGTATCCCCTCGACAGGGGCGGTCGGCTACACCTTC. It specifies CASSIPSTGAVGYTF.

Notes on this clonotype: The junction and the germline gene differ at one end; a read error may be behind it. The chain joins TRBV6-5 to TRBJ2-1; unclear D gene. Germline V gene sequence: CDR1 MNHEY, CDR2 SVGAGI. The CDR3 totals 17 residues. CDR3 sequence (DNA): TGTGCCAGCAGTTACTCGCGGACCACCAGCTCCTACAATGAGAAGTTCTTC. Translation gives CASSYSRTTSSYNEKFF.

The genes are TRBV6-5 and TRBJ2-5, with D possibly TRBD1 on 5 matching bases. Germline V lookup: CDR1 MNHEY, CDR2 SVGAGI. The CDR3 has 13 amino acids. The germline V and J ends were trimmed by 2 bases and 5 bases, with 9 bases remaining between them. The CDR3 coding sequence is TGTGCCAGCAGTTACGATCAGGGCGAGACCCAGTACTTC. The encoded protein is CASSYDQGETQYF.

This clonotype was counted ten times or more. This sequence joins TRBV7-3 and TRBJ2-2; a possible D gene is TRBD1 (6 bases). Germline V gives CDR1 SGHTA, CDR2 FQGTGA. With 0 bases removed from V and 4 bases from J, the gap between germline ends came to 15 bases. The CDR3 has 17 amino acids. CDR3 bases: TGTGCCAGCAGCTTAACGATATCGGGGACACTCACCGGGGAGCTGTTTTTT. As protein: CASSLTISGTLTGELFF.

This clonotype was found a few times. The chain is built from TRBV11-3 and TRBJ2-1; D call uncertain. Germline lookup yields CDR1 SGHNT and CDR2 YENEEA. V was clipped by 2 bases and J by 3 bases, with 11 bases between them. CDR3 length equals 15 residues. The DNA of the CDR3 is TGTGCCAGCAGCTTACCATCCGGTTACTACAATGAGCAGTTCTTC. Translated, it gives CASSLPSGYYNEQFF.

The table lists this clonotype with many counts. This chain links TRBV5-1 with TRBJ1-4, with TRBD1 matching 12 bases. Trimming cost V 3 bases and J 0 bases; bases outside gene matches: 3. This CDR3 is built from 17 residues. Germline-derived CDR1 and CDR2 are SGHRS and YFSETQ. Written as DNA, the CDR3 is TGCGCCAGCAGCTGGGACAGGGGGCGTGCAACTAATGAAAAACTGTTTTTT. Translation: CASSWDRGRATNEKLFF.

The table lists this clonotype with many counts. This rearrangement joins TRBV3-1 to TRBJ1-5; weak D call: TRBD1 (6 bases). V shed 0 bases and J shed 6 bases, with 12 bases lying between them. CDR1 and CDR2 from the germline V gene are LGHDT and YNNKEL (reference sequence). The CDR3 spans 15 residues. The CDR3 coding sequence is TGTGCCAGCAGCCAAGATCGGGGGGGCGGTCAGCCCCAGCATTTT. The encoded protein is CASSQDRGGGQPQHF.

Worth noting for this clonotype: At one of its ends the junction is not consistent with the germline gene, which may arise from a read error. The gene calls are TRBV12-3 or TRBV12-4 and TRBJ1-4, with D possibly matching TRBD1 (5 bases). The CDR3 spans 15 residues. The CDR3: CAGRPGHSRHEKLFF. Here the CDR3 DNA reads TGTGCCGGCAGGCCAGGGCATTCTCGCCATGAAAAACTGTTTTTT.

This clonotype showed up many times. This sequence joins TRBV11-2 and TRBJ1-1; 9 bases fit TRBD1. The CDR3 has 13 residues. With V trimmed by 5 bases and J by 7 bases, 5 bases remained unmatched. Germline CDR1 SGHAT, CDR2 FQNNGV. The CDR3, as DNA: TGTGCCAGCAGCCACGGGACAGGGTTTGAAGCTTTCTTT. Protein: CASSHGTGFEAFF.

The gene calls are TRBV6-6 and TRBJ2-7, with D perhaps matching TRBD2 (5 bases). The germline V and J ends were trimmed by 2 bases and 0 bases, with 11 bases remaining between them. Germline CDR1 MNHNY, CDR2 SVGAGI (reference sequence). CDR3 length: 15 amino acids. The CDR3 nucleotides read TGTGCCAGCAGTTACCGGCTAGGGAGCTCCTACGAGCAGTACTTC. Amino acid sequence: CASSYRLGSSYEQYF.

This clonotype was picked up many times. The chain is built from TRBV27 and TRBJ2-3; TRBD2 aligns across 16 bases. V was clipped by 2 bases and J by 7 bases; unmatched bases: 6. The CDR3 has 17 amino acids. Per the germline V gene, CDR1 is MNHEY and CDR2 is SMNVEV (reference sequence). The CDR3 here is CASSLGTSGRAGYTQYF. CDR3 DNA: TGTGCCAGCAGTTTAGGGACTAGCGGGAGGGCCGGATATACGCAGTATTTT.

This rearrangement joins TRBV24-1 to TRBJ2-7; tentative D call: TRBD1 (5 bases). CDR1 is KGHDR and CDR2 is SFDVKD in the germline V gene. The CDR3 contains 13 residues. Trimming stripped 2 bases from V and 3 bases from J, with 7 bases between. The CDR3 region is CATSDSDSYEQYF. CDR3 nucleotide sequence: TGTGCCACCAGTGATTCCGACAGCTACGAGCAGTACTTC.

This clonotype was observed a handful of times. The chain recombines TRBV20-1 with TRBJ2-1, with unresolved D. CDR3 length: 14 amino acids. Germline CDR1 reads DFQATT; CDR2 reads SNEGSKA (reference sequence). Trimming removed 2 bases from V and 2 bases from J, with 10 bases in between. CDR3 loop: CSARPFGAYNEQFF. The CDR3 DNA reads as TGCAGTGCTAGACCCTTTGGCGCCTACAATGAGCAGTTCTTC.

This clonotype was counted a few times. The chain carries TRBV18 and TRBJ2-7; TRBD2 matches 13 bases. The CDR3 runs to 14 residues. V dropped 3 bases and J dropped 5; count of bases not matched to a gene: 1. Germline lookup yields CDR1 KGHSH and CDR2 LQKENI. CDR3: CASSPGTSGNEQYF. DNA for the CDR3: TGTGCCAGCTCACCGGGGACTAGCGGGAACGAGCAGTACTTC. The variable domain in full, with the rest retrieved from reference TRBV18 and TRBJ2-7, is NAGVMQNPRHLVRRRGQEARLRCSPMKGHSHVYWYRQLPEEGLKFMVYLQKENIIDESGMPKERFSAEFPKEGPSILRIQQVVRGDSAAYFCASSPGTSGNEQYFGPGTRLTVT.

This clonotype has only a few counts. The chain combines TRBV10-3 with TRBJ1-2; no firm D call. Between the trimmed V and J ends, which lost 2 bases and 4 bases, there was a span of 8 bases. The CDR3 sequence is 13 residues long. CDR1 and CDR2 (germline): ENHRY, SYGVKD. CDR3 sequence (DNA): TGTGCCATCAGTGAGCTGGAGATCTATGGCTACACCTTC. Translating it yields CAISELEIYGYTF.